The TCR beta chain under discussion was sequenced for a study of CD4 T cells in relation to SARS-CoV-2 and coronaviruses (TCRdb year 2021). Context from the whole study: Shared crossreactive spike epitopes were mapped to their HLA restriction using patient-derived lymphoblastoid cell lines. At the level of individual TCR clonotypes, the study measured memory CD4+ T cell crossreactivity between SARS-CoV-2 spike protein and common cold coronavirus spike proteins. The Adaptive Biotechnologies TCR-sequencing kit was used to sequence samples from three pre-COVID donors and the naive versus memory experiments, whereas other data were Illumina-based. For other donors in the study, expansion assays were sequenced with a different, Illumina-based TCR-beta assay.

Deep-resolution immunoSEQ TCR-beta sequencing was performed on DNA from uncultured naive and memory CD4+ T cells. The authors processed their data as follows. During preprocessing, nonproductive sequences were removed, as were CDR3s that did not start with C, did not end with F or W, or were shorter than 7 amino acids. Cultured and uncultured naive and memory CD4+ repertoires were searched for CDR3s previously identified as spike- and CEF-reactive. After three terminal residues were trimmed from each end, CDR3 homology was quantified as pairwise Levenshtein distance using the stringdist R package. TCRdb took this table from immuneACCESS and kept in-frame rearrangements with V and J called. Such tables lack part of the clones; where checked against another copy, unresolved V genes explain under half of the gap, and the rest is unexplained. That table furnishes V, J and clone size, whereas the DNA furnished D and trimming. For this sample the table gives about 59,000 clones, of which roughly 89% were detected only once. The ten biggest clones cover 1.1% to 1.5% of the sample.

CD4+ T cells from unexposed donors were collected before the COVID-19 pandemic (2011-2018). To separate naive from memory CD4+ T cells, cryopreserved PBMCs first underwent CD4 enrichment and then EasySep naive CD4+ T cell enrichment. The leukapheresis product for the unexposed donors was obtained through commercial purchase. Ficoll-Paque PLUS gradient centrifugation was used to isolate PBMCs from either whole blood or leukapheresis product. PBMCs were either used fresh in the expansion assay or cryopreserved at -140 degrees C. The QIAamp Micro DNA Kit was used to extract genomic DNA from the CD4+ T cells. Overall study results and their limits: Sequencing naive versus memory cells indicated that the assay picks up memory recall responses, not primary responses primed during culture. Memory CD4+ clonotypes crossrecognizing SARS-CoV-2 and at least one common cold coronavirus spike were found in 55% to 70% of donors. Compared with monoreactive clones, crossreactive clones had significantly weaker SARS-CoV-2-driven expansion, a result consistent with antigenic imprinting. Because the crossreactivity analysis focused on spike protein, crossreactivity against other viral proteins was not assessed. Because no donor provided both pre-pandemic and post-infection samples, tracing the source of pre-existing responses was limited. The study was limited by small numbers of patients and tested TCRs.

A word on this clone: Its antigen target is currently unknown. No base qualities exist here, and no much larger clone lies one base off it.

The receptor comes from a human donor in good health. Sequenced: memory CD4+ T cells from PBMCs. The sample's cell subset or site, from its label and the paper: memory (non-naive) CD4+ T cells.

The CDR3 region has the sequence CASSESMDRSTDTQYF. The sequenced DNA is TGCGCCAGCAGTGAGTCGATGGACAGGAGCACAGATACGCAGTATTTT. Here the chain combines TRBV10-1 and TRBJ2-3; 7 central bases correspond to TRBD1. Taken from the germline V gene (reference sequence), the CDR1 and CDR2 loops are WNHNN and SYGVQD. There are 16 amino acids in the CDR3, from cysteine to phenylalanine inclusive. Solely the CDR3 DNA is kept, with 48 bases framed from the first base. V loses 0 bases at its end and J loses 0 bases; junction bases beyond the gene matches: 3.